Below are 15 T cell receptor beta chains sequenced from a single sample in a study of human T cells and chemical hapten exposure. TCRdb called the RACE reads again in MiXCR, with one record for every CDR3 protein. The sample contains about 160,000 distinct CDR3 sequences, roughly 25% of which appear only once. Regarding time point: patch test 3, about 24 weeks after DPC sensitization. Regarding treatment: therapeutic diphenylcyclopropenone sensitization with weekly scalp DPC. The sample was whole blood, taken in connection with sensitization to the hapten diphenylcyclopropenone (DPC). The receptors stem from a woman aged 18-29 years with alopecia areata. Some clones in this sample may be carry-over from other donors' samples.

This clonotype was observed at least ten times. The V gene is TRBV29-1, the J gene TRBJ2-1; 7 nucleotides align to TRBD2. Germline assignment: CDR1 SQVTM and CDR2 ANQGSEA. This CDR3 region has 11 residues. Trimming took 6 bases from V and 13 from J; bases not matched to a gene: 9. The CDR3 DNA is TGCAGCGTGTCTCTAGCGGAACACCAGTTCTTC. It is translated as CSVSLAEHQFF.

This clonotype was picked up a small number of times. This sequence joins TRBV5-6 and TRBJ1-1; D is ambiguous. V was pared by 2 bases and J by 4 bases, with 9 bases between. CDR1 and CDR2 from the germline V gene are SGHDT and YYEEEE. The CDR3 runs 13 residues. The CDR3 DNA is TGTGCCAGCAGCTTTTCTAGGGTCACTGAAGCTTTCTTT. This sequence encodes CASSFSRVTEAFF.

This clonotype has at least ten counts. The V gene is TRBV4-1, the J gene TRBJ1-4; D ambiguous. CDR3 length: 16 amino acids. Trimming took 1 base from V and 7 from J, leaving 16 bases between them. CDR1 is MGHRA and CDR2 is YSYEKL in the germline V gene. CDR3 sequence: CASSQGQHLSLEKLFF. In DNA form, the CDR3 reads TGCGCCAGCAGCCAAGGCCAACATCTTAGCCTTGAAAAACTGTTTTTT.

In its sample, this clonotype was seen a few times. The chain employs TRBV4-1 and TRBJ2-7; 8 positions match TRBD1. CDR1 is MGHRA and CDR2 is YSYEKL in the germline V gene. J gave up 9 bases and V 4 bases, and 5 bases lay outside the gene matches. The CDR3 totals 12 residues. CDR3 region: CASSLAGGTQYF. In DNA form, the CDR3 reads TGCGCCAGCAGCCTCGCAGGGGGCACGCAGTACTTC.

This chain uses TRBV7-3 with TRBJ1-3, with no clear D. Trimming left V 3 bases short and J 3 bases short, with 12 bases between. CDR3 size: 15 residues. The germline CDR1 and CDR2 sequences are SGHTA and FQGTGA. CDR3 loop: CASSFDGNGGNTIYF. CDR3 in DNA: TGTGCCAGCAGCTTCGACGGGAATGGTGGAAACACCATATATTTT.

This clonotype was found a few times. The chain employs TRBV6-2 or TRBV6-3 and TRBJ1-1, with 7 bases matching TRBD1. The CDR3 is 15 amino acids. The V segment lost 5 bases and the J segment 4 bases; nucleotides outside the gene matches: 10. Germline assignment: CDR1 MNHEY and CDR2 SVGEGT. This chain's CDR3 is CASSLRDSRSTEAFF. In nucleotides, the CDR3 is TGTGCCAGCAGTCTCCGGGACAGCAGGAGCACTGAAGCTTTCTTT.

The chain employs TRBV5-1 and TRBJ2-7, with TRBD2 matching over 13 bases. Germline assignment: CDR1 SGHRS and CDR2 YFSETQ. This CDR3 has 17 amino acids. Trimming took 3 bases from V and 5 from J; bases not matched to a gene: 11. CDR3 in amino acids: CASSWWTSGGPRDEQYF. CDR3 bases: TGCGCCAGCAGCTGGTGGACTAGCGGGGGCCCGCGGGACGAGCAGTACTTC.

For this clonotype: Possible read error: a much larger clone is one base away. This chain joins TRBV7-3 and TRBJ1-6; 12 bases are a match to TRBD1. The CDR3 runs to 16 residues. From germline, CDR1 is SGHTA and CDR2 FQGTGA. The CDR3 region is CASGLTGTGGLSPLHF. CDR3 DNA: TGTGCCAGCGGCTTAACGGGGACAGGGGGCCTTTCACCCCTCCACTTT.

The CDR3 spells CASSLNSAANYGYTF. The CDR3 nucleotides read TGTGCCAGCAGCTTGAACAGCGCGGCTAACTATGGCTACACCTTC. The genes are TRBV7-8 and TRBJ1-2; D ambiguous. Germline V CDR1 and CDR2: SGHVS, FQNEAQ. V was cut by 3 bases and J by 0 bases, with 11 bases left in between. The CDR3 totals 15 residues.

The V and J genes are TRBV5-4 and TRBJ1-1, with D perhaps matching TRBD1 (5 bases). This CDR3 comprises 15 residues. Trimming shortened V by 0 bases and J by 1 base, and 10 bases separated the two germline ends. Per the germline V gene, CDR1 is SGHNT and CDR2 is YYREEE (reference sequence). CDR3 residues: CASSLGAGTNTEAFF. As DNA, the CDR3 is TGTGCCAGCAGCTTGGGAGCGGGGACGAACACTGAAGCTTTCTTT.

The chain uses TRBV7-2 and TRBJ2-1, with TRBD2 matching 8 bases. The CDR3 spans 14 residues. Losses at the gene ends were 8 bases for V and 4 bases for J; bases not matched to a gene: 7. Germline V CDR1 and CDR2: SGHTA, FQGNSA. CDR3 residues: CASRSSGAYNEQFF. CDR3 coding DNA: TGTGCCAGCCGGAGTAGCGGGGCATACAATGAGCAGTTCTTC.

In this sample, this clonotype turned up a few times. This chain uses TRBV20-1 with TRBJ1-6; 8 bases are a match to TRBD1. J gave up 4 bases and V 6 bases, and 2 bases lay outside the gene matches. CDR3 length: 13 amino acids. From germline, CDR1 is DFQATT and CDR2 SNEGSKA (reference sequence). The CDR3 region is CSARQGYNSPLHF. DNA of the CDR3: TGCAGTGCCCGACAGGGGTATAATTCACCCCTCCACTTT.

This clonotype was counted only a few times. The genes are TRBV25-1 and TRBJ2-1; D uncertain. This CDR3 contains 14 residues. The V gene lost 6 bases and the J gene lost 4 bases, with 13 bases spanning the gap. CDR1 MGHDK and CDR2 SYGVNS come from the germline V gene. The CDR3 nucleotides are TGTGCCAGCAGCTCAAGGAGAGTTTACAATGAGCAGTTCTTC. It is translated as CASSSRRVYNEQFF.

This clonotype appeared a few times. The chain joins TRBV2 to TRBJ2-3; 8 nucleotides align to TRBD1. V shed 8 bases, J shed 1 base, and the junction held 2 bases outside the gene matches. Germline CDR1 reads SNHLY; CDR2 reads FYNNEI. This CDR3 is 13 amino acids long. CDR3 sequence reads: CASGQGGTDTQYF. CDR3 sequence (DNA): TGTGCCAGCGGACAGGGCGGCACAGATACGCAGTATTTT.

Worth noting for this clonotype: Sequence at one end of the junction differs from germline and may be a read error. The chain has TRBV4-3 and TRBJ1-5; maybe TRBD1 (5 bases). The germline V gene encodes CDR1 LGHNA and CDR2 YSLEER. CDR3 length equals 14 residues. CDR3 DNA sequence: TGTGCCAGCAGCCGAAATCCAGGGAATCAGCCCCAGCATTTT. Translated, it gives CASSRNPGNQPQHF.